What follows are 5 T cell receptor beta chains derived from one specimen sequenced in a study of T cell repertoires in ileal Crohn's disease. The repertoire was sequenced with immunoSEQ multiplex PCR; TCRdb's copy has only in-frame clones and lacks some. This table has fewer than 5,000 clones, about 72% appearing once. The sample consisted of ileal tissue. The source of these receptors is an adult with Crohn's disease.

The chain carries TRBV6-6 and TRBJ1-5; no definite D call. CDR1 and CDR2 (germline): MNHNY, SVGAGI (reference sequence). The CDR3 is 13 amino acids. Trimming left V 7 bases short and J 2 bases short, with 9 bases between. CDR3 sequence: CASTGLGNQPQHF. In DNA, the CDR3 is TGTGCCAGCACCGGGTTGGGCAATCAGCCCCAGCATTTT.

CDR3 in DNA: TGTGCCACCAAAGGAGACCGTAGCAATCAGCCCCAGCATTTT. Translation gives CATKGDRSNQPQHF. This chain connects TRBV19 to TRBJ1-5; no firm D call. This CDR3 comprises 14 residues. V was shortened by 10 bases and J by 0 bases, with 13 bases between the two germline ends. Germline V lookup: CDR1 LNHDA, CDR2 SQIVND (reference sequence).

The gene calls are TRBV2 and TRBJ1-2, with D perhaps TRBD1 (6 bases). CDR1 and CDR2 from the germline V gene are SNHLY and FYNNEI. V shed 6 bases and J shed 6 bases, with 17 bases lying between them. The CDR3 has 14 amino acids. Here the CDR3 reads CASRVPETGNGYTF. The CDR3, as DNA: TGTGCCAGCAGAGTTCCGGAAACAGGGAATGGCTACACCTTC.

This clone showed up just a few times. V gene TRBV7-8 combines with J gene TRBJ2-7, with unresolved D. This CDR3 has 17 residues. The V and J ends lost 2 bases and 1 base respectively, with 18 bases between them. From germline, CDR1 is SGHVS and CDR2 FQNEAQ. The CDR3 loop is CASSLMSGLIGSYEQYF. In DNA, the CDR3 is TGTGCCAGCAGCTTAATGTCGGGTCTAATAGGATCCTACGAGCAGTACTTC.

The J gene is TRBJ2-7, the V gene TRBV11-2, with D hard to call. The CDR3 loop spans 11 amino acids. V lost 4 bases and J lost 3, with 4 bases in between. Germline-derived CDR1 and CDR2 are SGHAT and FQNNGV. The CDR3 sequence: CASSSYYEQYF. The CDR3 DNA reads TGTGCCAGCAGCTCCTACTACGAGCAGTACTTC.